Included here is one T cell receptor beta chain sequence, with context. What it recognizes is unknown. The CDR3 covers 15 residues. V dropped 0 bases and J dropped 0 bases, with 6 bases sitting between them. The germline V gene encodes CDR1 ENHRY and CDR2 SYGVKD. The record originates from a study of cytomegalovirus exposure and HLA in healthy donors. PCR primers comprised 60 Vbeta and 13 Jbeta primers. Sequencing used immunoSEQ multiplex PCR; TCRdb keeps in-frame clones, though not all of them. This sample's table has 38,000 or so clones. Study-wide findings and caveats: Indistinguishability led to the exclusion of some V segments, TRBV6-2 and TRBV6-3 included.

The chain joins TRBV10-3 to TRBJ1-3; no reliable D call. The sequenced sample was PBMCs. The receptor was derived from a man aged 25 to 40 in good health and CMV-seronegative. The CDR3 spells CAISESFISGNTIYF. The CDR3, as DNA: TGTGCCATCAGTGAGTCATTTATCTCTGGAAACACCATATATTTT.